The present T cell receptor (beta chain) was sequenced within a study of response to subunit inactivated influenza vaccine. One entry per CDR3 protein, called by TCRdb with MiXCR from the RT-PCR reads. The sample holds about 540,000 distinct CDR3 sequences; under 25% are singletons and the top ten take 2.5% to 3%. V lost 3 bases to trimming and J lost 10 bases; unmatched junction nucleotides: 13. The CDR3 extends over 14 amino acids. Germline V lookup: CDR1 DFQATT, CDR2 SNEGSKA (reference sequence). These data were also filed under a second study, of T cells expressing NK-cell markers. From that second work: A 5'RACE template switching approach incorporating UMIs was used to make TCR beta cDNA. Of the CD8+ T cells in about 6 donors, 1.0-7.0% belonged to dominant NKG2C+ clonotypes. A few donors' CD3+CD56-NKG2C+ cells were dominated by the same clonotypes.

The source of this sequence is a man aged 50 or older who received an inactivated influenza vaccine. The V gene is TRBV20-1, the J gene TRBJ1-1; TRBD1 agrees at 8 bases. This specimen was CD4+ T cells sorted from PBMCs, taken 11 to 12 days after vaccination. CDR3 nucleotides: TGCAGTGCTAGGCCGGGACAGGCCAACCTTGGAGCTTTCTTT. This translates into CSARPGQANLGAFF.